This TCR beta chain was recorded in a study of cytomegalovirus exposure and HLA in healthy donors. Findings and limits, study-wide: Specificity of a few CMV-associated chains for CMV antigens was verified in vitro.

Trimming cost V 2 bases and J 6 bases; bases outside gene matches: 4. The germline V gene has CDR1 MGHRA and CDR2 YSYEKL. The CDR3 is 15 residues long. PCR primers comprised 60 Vbeta and 13 Jbeta primers. Data came from immunoSEQ multiplex PCR; TCRdb stores just in-frame clones and leaves some out. In the table there are over 130,000 clones, approximately 88% of which are singletons. This clone turned up a few times. As yet, its antigen is unknown. The sequence came from a woman aged 40 to 50 in good health and CMV-seronegative. This sequence joins TRBV4-1 and TRBJ2-3; 11 nucleotides agree with TRBD2. Sequencing was carried out using PBMCs. The CDR3 sequence is CASSQIAGGSDTQYF. DNA of the CDR3: TGCGCCAGCAGCCAAATAGCGGGGGGGTCCGATACGCAGTATTTT.